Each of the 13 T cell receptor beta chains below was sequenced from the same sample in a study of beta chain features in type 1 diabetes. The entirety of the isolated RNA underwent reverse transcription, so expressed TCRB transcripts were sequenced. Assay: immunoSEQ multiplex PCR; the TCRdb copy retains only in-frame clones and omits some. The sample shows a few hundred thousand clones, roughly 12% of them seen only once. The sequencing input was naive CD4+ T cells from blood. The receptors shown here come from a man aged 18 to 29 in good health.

The CDR3 sequence is CASSRDSHEQYF. In DNA, the CDR3 is TGTGCCAGCAGCCGGGACAGCCACGAGCAGTACTTC. The chain has TRBV6-5 and TRBJ2-7; 7 bases map to TRBD1. Looked up from germline, CDR1 is MNHEY and CDR2 is SVGAGI. With 6 bases clipped from V and 5 bases from J, the junction kept 4 bases outside the gene matches. The CDR3 has 12 amino acids.

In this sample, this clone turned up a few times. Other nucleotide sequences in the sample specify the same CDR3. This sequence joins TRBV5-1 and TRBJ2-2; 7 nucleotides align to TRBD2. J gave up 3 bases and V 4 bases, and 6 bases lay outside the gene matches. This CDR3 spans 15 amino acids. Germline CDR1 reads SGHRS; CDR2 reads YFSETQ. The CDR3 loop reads CASSLSRGDTGELFF. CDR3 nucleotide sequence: TGCGCCAGCAGCCTATCACGGGGGGACACCGGGGAGCTGTTTTTT.

CDR3 loop: CAISPGTGKGELFF. The CDR3 DNA follows: TGTGCCATCAGCCCCGGGACAGGGAAAGGGGAGCTGTTTTTT. The gene calls are TRBV10-3 and TRBJ2-2, with 9 bases lining up with TRBD1. Germline CDR1 reads ENHRY; CDR2 reads SYGVKD. V lost 6 bases to trimming and J lost 8 bases; unmatched junction nucleotides: 7. The length of the CDR3 is 14 residues.

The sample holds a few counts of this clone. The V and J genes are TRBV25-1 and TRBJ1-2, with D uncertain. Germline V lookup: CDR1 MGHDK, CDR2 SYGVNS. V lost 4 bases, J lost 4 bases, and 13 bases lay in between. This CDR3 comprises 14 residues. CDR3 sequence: CASSANTEVYGYTF. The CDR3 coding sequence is TGTGCCAGCAGTGCAAACACCGAAGTCTATGGCTACACCTTC.

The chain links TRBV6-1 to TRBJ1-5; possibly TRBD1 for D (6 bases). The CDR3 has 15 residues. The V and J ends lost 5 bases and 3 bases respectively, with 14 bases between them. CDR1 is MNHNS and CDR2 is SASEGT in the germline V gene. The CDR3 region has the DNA TGTGCCAGCAGTACAGGGTATCGGGCCAATCAGCCCCAGCATTTT. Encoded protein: CASSTGYRANQPQHF.

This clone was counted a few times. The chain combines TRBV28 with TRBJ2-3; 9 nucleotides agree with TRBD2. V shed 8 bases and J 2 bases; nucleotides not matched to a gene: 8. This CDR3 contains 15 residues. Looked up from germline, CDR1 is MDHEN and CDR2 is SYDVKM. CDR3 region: CASESGGPDTDTQYF. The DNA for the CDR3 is TGTGCCAGCGAAAGCGGGGGGCCCGACACAGATACGCAGTATTTT.

Here the CDR3 reads CASSLEGLGENIQYF. Written as DNA, the CDR3 is TGTGCCAGCAGCTTAGAGGGACTAGGCGAAAACATTCAGTACTTC. The rearrangement uses TRBV7-8 and TRBJ2-4; 8 bases fit TRBD2. V dropped 1 base and J dropped 5; count of bases not matched to a gene: 4. Germline V gene lookup returns CDR1 SGHVS and CDR2 FQNEAQ. The CDR3 length is 15 residues.

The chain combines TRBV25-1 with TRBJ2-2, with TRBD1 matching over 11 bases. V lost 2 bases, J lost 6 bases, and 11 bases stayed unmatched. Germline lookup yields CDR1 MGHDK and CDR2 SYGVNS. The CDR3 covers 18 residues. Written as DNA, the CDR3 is TGTGCCAGCAGTGAACTTTACGTTCGGACAGGGGGCTCCGGGGAGCTGTTTTTT. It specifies CASSELYVRTGGSGELFF. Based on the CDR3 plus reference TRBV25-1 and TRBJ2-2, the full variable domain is EADIYQTPRYLVIGTGKKITLECSQTMGHDKMYWYQQDPGMELHLIHYSYGVNSTEKGDLSSESTVSRIRTEHFPLTLESARPSHTSQYLCASSELYVRTGGSGELFFGEGSRLTVL.

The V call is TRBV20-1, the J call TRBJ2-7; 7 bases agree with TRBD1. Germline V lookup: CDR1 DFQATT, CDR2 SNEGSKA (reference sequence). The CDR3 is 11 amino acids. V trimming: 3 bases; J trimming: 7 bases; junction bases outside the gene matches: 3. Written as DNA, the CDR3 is TGCAGTGCTAGGACAGGGAGAGAGCAGTACTTC. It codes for CSARTGREQYF.

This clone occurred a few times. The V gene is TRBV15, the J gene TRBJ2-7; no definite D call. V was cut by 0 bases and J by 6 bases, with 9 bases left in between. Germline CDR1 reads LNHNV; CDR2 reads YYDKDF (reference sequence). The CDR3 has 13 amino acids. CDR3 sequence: CATSRDAIGEQYF. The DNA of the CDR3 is TGTGCCACCAGCAGAGATGCGATTGGCGAGCAGTACTTC.

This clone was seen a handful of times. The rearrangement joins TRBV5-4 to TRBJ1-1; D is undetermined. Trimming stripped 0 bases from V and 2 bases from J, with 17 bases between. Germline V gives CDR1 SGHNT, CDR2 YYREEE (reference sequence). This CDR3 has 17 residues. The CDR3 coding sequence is TGTGCCAGCAGCTTGGCTCCTTTCGAACCTAGCAACACTGAAGCTTTCTTT. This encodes CASSLAPFEPSNTEAFF. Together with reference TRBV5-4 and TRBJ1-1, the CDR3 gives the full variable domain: ETGVTQSPTHLIKTRGQQVTLRCSSQSGHNTVSWYQQALGQGPQFIFQYYREEENGRGNFPPRFSGLQFPNYSSELNVNALELDDSALYLCASSLAPFEPSNTEAFFGQGTRLTVV.

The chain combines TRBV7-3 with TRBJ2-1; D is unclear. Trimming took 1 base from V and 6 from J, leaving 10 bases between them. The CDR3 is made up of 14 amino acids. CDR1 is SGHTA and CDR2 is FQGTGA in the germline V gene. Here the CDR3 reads CASSLSLALNEQFF. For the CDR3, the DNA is TGTGCCAGCAGCTTAAGTCTCGCGCTCAATGAGCAGTTCTTC.

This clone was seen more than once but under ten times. In DNA form, the CDR3 reads TGTGCCAGCAGCCAAGATATAAGCGCTGGGAACATTCAGTACTTC. Translated, it gives CASSQDISAGNIQYF. The V and J genes are TRBV4-2 and TRBJ2-4; D unclear. Germline assignment: CDR1 LGHNA and CDR2 YNFKEQ. V dropped 0 bases and J dropped 7 bases, with 13 bases sitting between them. CDR3 size: 15 residues.